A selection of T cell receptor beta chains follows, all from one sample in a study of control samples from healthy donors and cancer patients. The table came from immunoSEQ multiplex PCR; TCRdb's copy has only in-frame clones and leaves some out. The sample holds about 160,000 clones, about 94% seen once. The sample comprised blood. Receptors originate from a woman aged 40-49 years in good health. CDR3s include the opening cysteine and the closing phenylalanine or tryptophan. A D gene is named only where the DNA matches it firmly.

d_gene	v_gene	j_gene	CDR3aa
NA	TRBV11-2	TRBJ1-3	CASSLVQYSGNTIYF
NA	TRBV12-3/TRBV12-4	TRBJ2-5	CASSLVHETQYF
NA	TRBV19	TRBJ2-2	CASRKGLGRTGELFF
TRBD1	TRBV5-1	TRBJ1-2	CASKSGTGGDGYGYTF
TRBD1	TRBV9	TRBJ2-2	CASSARQGGTGELFF
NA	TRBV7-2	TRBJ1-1	CASSLQYEAFF
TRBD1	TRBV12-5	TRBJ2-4	CASGLRGRDIQYF
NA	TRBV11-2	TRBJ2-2	CASSLSAGTGELFF
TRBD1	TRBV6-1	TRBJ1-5	CASSEVGQIYSNQPQHF
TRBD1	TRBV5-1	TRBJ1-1	CASSSGGAEAFF
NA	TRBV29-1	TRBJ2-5	CSVGLGFSEETQYF
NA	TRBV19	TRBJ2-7	CASSIRSGDYEQYF
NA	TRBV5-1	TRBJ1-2	CASSLEVGTYGYTF
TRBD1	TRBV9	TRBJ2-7	CASSPGQGAPYEQYF
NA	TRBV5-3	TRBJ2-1	CARSLAGFRRGLNEQFF
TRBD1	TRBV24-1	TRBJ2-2	CATSRGPNTGELFF
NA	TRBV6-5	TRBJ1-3	CASGAGNTIYF
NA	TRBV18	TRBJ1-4	CASSPPRGAEKLFF
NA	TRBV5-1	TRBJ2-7	CASSSGHYEQYF
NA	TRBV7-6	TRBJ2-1	CASSPTGWNEQFF
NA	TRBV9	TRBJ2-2	CASSAGQNTGELFF
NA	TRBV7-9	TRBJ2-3	CASSAITGPITDTQYF
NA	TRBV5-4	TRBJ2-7	CASSRDGGPYEQYF
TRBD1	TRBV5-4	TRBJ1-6	CASTLTGMSYSPLHF
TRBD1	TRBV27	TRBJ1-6	CASSSRQGLLSPLHF
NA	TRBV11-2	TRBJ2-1	CASSLTQGNEQFF
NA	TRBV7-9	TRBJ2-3	CASSLSGHITDTQYF
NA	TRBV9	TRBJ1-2	CASSSRAGYHGYTF
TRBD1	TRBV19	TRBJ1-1	CASSARTGNTEAFF
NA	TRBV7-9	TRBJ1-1	CASSLTGDTEAFF
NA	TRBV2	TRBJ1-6	CASSFGQINSPLHF
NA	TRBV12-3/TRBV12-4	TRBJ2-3	CASRPGTTDTQYF
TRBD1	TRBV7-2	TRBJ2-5	CASQPSARQGWWQETQYF
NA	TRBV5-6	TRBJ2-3	CASSSGTFGIDTQYF
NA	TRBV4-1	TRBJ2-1	CASSQHPDMTVNEQFF
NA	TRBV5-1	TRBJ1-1	CASSGRVGNTEAFF
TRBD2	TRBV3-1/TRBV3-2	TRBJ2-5	CASSPLLAGAKETQYF
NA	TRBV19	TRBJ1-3	CASSKKNTIYF
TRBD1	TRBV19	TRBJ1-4	CASSIPGQGGEKLFF
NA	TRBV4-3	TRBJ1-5	CASSQDKGGWGQPQHF
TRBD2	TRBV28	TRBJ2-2	CASGGTSENTGELFF
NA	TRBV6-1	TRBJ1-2	CASSEQGILLGYTF
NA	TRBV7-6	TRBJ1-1	CASSSQGGFEAFF
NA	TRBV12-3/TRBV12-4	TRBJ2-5	CASSFSGEETQYF
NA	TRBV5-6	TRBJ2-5	CASSLWETQYF
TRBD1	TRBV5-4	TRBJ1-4	CASSPGQGAGEKLFF
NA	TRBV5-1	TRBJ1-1	CASSLATNTEAFF
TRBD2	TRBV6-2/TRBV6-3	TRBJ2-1	CASRYLAGGPYNEQFF
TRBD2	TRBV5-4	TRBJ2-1	CASSPGGSGGLNEQFF
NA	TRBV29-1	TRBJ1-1	CSGTGTENTEAFF
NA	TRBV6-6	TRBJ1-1	CASEFTEAFF